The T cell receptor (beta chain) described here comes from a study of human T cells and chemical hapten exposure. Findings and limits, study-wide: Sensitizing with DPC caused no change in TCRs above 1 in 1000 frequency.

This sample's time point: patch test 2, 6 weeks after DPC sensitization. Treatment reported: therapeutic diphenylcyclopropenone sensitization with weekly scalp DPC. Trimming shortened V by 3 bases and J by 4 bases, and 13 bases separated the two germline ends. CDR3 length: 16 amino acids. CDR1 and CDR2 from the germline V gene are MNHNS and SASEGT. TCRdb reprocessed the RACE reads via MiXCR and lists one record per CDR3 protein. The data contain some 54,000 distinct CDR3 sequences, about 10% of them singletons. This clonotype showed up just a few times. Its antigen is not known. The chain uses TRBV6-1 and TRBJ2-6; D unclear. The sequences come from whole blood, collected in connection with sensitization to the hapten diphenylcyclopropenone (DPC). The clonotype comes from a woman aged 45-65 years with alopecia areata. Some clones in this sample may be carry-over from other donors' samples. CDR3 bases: TGTGCCAGCAGTGATCAGCTGGCCTCCGGGGCCAACGTCCTGACTTTC. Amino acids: CASSDQLASGANVLTF.